The 26 T cell receptor beta chains in this list originate from one sample, sequenced in a study of cytomegalovirus exposure and HLA in healthy donors. Researchers ran the PCR with 60 Vbeta and 13 Jbeta primers. The method was immunoSEQ multiplex PCR; TCRdb's version includes in-frame clones alone and lacks a portion of them. Of over 130,000 clones in the sample, around 75% were seen once. Source material: PBMCs. These receptor sequences come from a human donor in good health.

The chain recombines TRBV5-1 with TRBJ2-5, with 9 bases aligning to TRBD1. Germline lookup yields CDR1 SGHRS and CDR2 YFSETQ. There are 15 residues in the CDR3. Germline trimming cut 0 bases from V and 5 bases from J; bases unmatched to any gene: 5. Here the CDR3 reads CASSLGQGVVETQYF. DNA of the CDR3: TGCGCCAGCAGCTTGGGACAGGGGGTGGTGGAGACCCAGTACTTC. The variable domain in full, completed from reference TRBV5-1 and TRBJ2-5, reads KAGVTQTPRYLIKTRGQQVTLSCSPISGHRSVSWYQQTPGQGLQFLFEYFSETQRNKGNFPGRFSGRQFSNSRSEMNVSTLELGDSALYLCASSLGQGVVETQYFGPGTRLLVL.

V is TRBV28 and J is TRBJ1-5, with D possibly TRBD1 on 6 matching bases. The CDR3 spans 13 residues. Germline CDR1 and CDR2: MDHEN and SYDVKM. The germline V and J ends were trimmed by 6 bases and 4 bases, with 10 bases remaining between them. CDR3 sequence reads: CASSWTDNQPQHF. CDR3 nucleotide sequence: TGTGCCAGCAGCTGGACAGATAATCAGCCCCAGCATTTT.

DNA for the CDR3: TGTGCCAGCAGGACTAGTACCTTCTCCTACGAGCAGTACTTC. This sequence encodes CASRTSTFSYEQYF. This chain joins TRBV5-6 and TRBJ2-7; weak D call: TRBD2 (6 bases). V lost 5 bases to trimming and J lost 0 bases, with 12 bases between them. Per germline, CDR1 SGHDT and CDR2 YYEEEE. The CDR3 is 14 residues long.

CDR3 loop: CASRVFLAGSADTQYF. CDR3 nucleotide sequence: TGTGCCAGCAGGGTCTTTCTAGCGGGGAGTGCAGATACGCAGTATTTT. V gene TRBV11-2 combines with J gene TRBJ2-3, with 9 positions matching TRBD2. This CDR3 is 16 amino acids long. The germline V gene encodes CDR1 SGHAT and CDR2 FQNNGV. Trimming at V came to 6 bases and at J to 4 bases, leaving 11 bases not matched to a gene.

CDR3 DNA sequence: TGTGCCAGCAGTTCTCGCGGGGGCACCGGGGAGCTGTTTTTT. Residues: CASSSRGGTGELFF. This chain joins TRBV28 and TRBJ2-2; 7 bases align to TRBD2. With V trimmed by 4 bases and J by 4 bases, 3 bases remained unmatched. Germline CDR1 and CDR2: MDHEN and SYDVKM. The CDR3 is made up of 14 amino acids.

This chain uses TRBV28 with TRBJ1-2; TRBD1 aligns across 7 bases. Trimming took 6 bases from V and 2 from J; bases not matched to a gene: 9. This CDR3 is built from 15 residues. Germline V gives CDR1 MDHEN, CDR2 SYDVKM. CDR3 region: CASSYPGTENYGYTF. CDR3 nucleotides: TGTGCCAGCAGCTATCCCGGGACAGAGAACTATGGCTACACCTTC.

The chain uses TRBV18 and TRBJ2-5, with D uncertain. V lost 4 bases and J lost 2, with 8 bases in between. CDR3 length: 13 amino acids. Germline-derived CDR1 and CDR2 are KGHSH and LQKENI. The CDR3 sequence: CASSQLIQETQYF. The CDR3 region has the DNA TGTGCCAGCTCACAACTGATTCAAGAGACCCAGTACTTC.

This clone was counted a few times. The chain is built from TRBV10-3 and TRBJ2-3; no definite D call. The CDR3 spans 13 residues. The germline V and J ends were trimmed by 2 bases and 3 bases, with 6 bases remaining between them. From germline, CDR1 is ENHRY and CDR2 SYGVKD. The CDR3 DNA reads TGTGCCATCAGTGAGCGAGAGACAGATACGCAGTATTTT. This translates into CAISERETDTQYF.

The gene calls are TRBV6-1 and TRBJ2-3; no reliable D call. The V end lost 3 bases, the J end lost 5 bases, and 9 bases lay between the germline ends. Germline V gives CDR1 MNHNS, CDR2 SASEGT. The CDR3 covers 13 residues. In nucleotides, the CDR3 is TGTGCCAGCAGTGAGCGGTTGAGAGATACGCAGTATTTT. Protein sequence: CASSERLRDTQYF.

This chain uses TRBV6-5 with TRBJ2-2, with D uncertain. The CDR3 length is 14 residues. Germline V gene data show CDR1 as MNHEY and CDR2 as SVGAGI. V lost 0 bases, J lost 7 bases, and 9 bases lay in between. As DNA, the CDR3 is TGTGCCAGCAGTTACTCGAGCGCCGGCGGGGAGCTGTTTTTT. Residues: CASSYSSAGGELFF.

This chain uses TRBV7-2 with TRBJ1-4; D is perhaps TRBD1 (5 bases). V was cut by 1 base and J by 7 bases, with 13 bases left in between. This CDR3 is 15 amino acids long. Looked up from germline, CDR1 is SGHTA and CDR2 is FQGNSA. The CDR3 sequence: CASSLVVGGSEKLFF. The CDR3 coding sequence is TGTGCCAGCAGCTTAGTGGTCGGGGGAAGTGAAAAACTGTTTTTT.

The V call is TRBV5-1, the J call TRBJ2-5; TRBD1 is a possible D gene (6 bases). The V gene lost 4 bases and the J gene lost 9 bases, with 22 bases spanning the gap. Per germline, CDR1 SGHRS and CDR2 YFSETQ. CDR3 length: 15 amino acids. The CDR3 DNA is TGCGCCAGCAGCCGAAGGGATGTACAGGGTCAGGCCCAGTACTTC. This sequence encodes CASSRRDVQGQAQYF.

V is TRBV7-6 and J is TRBJ1-1; D is perhaps TRBD1 (6 bases). This CDR3 has 15 residues. Trimming pared 4 bases from V and 6 bases from J, leaving 18 bases between. CDR1 and CDR2 (germline): SGHVS, FNYEAQ. CDR3 bases: TGTGCCAGCAGCTCATTATTGCAGGGGATCGCTGAAGCTTTCTTT. This codes for CASSSLLQGIAEAFF.

The chain employs TRBV20-1 and TRBJ2-1; D not resolved. The CDR3 sequence is 10 residues long. Deletions cut 3 bases from V and 8 bases from J, with 5 bases between. Germline V gene data show CDR1 as DFQATT and CDR2 as SNEGSKA (reference sequence). The DNA for the CDR3 is TGCAGTGCTAGTGGAGATGAGCAGTTCTTC. Its protein is CSASGDEQFF.

The chain employs TRBV7-2 and TRBJ1-5, with TRBD1 matching over 10 bases. V lost 2 bases and J lost 6; bases outside the gene matches: 4. Germline V gene lookup returns CDR1 SGHTA and CDR2 FQGNSA. This CDR3 contains 15 residues. The chain's CDR3 is CASSLTWDRGQPQHF. DNA of the CDR3: TGTGCCAGCAGCTTAACTTGGGACAGGGGTCAGCCCCAGCATTTT.

V usage is TRBV10-2 and J usage is TRBJ1-1; TRBD1 is a possible D gene (6 bases). Germline-derived CDR1 and CDR2 are WSHSY and SAAADI. V shed 10 bases and J shed 0 bases, with 12 bases lying between them. This CDR3 is built from 13 residues. CDR3 sequence reads: CATRGALNTEAFF. The DNA for the CDR3 is TGCGCCACCCGGGGGGCTTTGAACACTGAAGCTTTCTTT.

This chain joins TRBV6-1 and TRBJ1-2; 7 bases agree with TRBD1. Germline-derived CDR1 and CDR2 are MNHNS and SASEGT. The junction had 7 bases not matched to a gene; V was cut back by 0 bases and J by 3 bases. The CDR3 is 16 amino acids. CDR3 sequence: CASSEAWQGGYYGYTF. For the CDR3, the DNA is TGTGCCAGCAGTGAAGCGTGGCAGGGGGGCTACTATGGCTACACCTTC.

The chain joins TRBV20-1 to TRBJ2-1; no firm D call. The V end was cut by 5 bases, the J end by 9 bases, with 11 bases between. This CDR3 comprises 11 residues. Germline CDR1 and CDR2: DFQATT and SNEGSKA (reference sequence). CDR3 amino acids: CSAVKTGEQFF. The CDR3 DNA sequence: TGCAGTGCTGTAAAAACTGGTGAGCAGTTCTTC.

The V and J genes are TRBV2 and TRBJ1-2; 10 positions agree with TRBD1. This CDR3 is 16 amino acids long. The J segment lost 4 bases and the V segment lost 5 bases, leaving 10 bases of the junction unmatched. In germline, CDR1 is SNHLY, CDR2 FYNNEI. CDR3 sequence reads: CASSPGQGEAVYGYTF. In DNA, the CDR3 is TGTGCCAGCAGTCCCGGACAGGGGGAAGCTGTCTATGGCTACACCTTC. Drawing the rest from reference TRBV2 and TRBJ1-2, the complete variable domain is EPEVTQTPSHQVTQMGQEVILRCVPISNHLYFYWYRQILGQKVEFLVSFYNNEISEKSEIFDDQFSVERPDGSNFTLKIRSTKLEDSAMYFCASSPGQGEAVYGYTFGSGTRLTVV.

V and J are TRBV1 and TRBJ2-3; the table's D call, TRBD1, was not checked against the DNA. TRBV1 is annotated as a pseudogene. The CDR3 is 16 amino acids. In DNA form, the CDR3 reads TGCACCAGCAGCCAAGAAAGGGGCGGAAGCACAGATACGCAGTATTTT. Its protein is CTSSQERGGSTDTQYF.

Only a few counts were recorded for this clone. This chain connects TRBV4-1 to TRBJ2-2; 7 bases align to TRBD2. V was clipped by 0 bases and J by 3 bases; unmatched bases: 7. The CDR3 runs 17 residues. Germline CDR1 reads MGHRA; CDR2 reads YSYEKL. The CDR3 sequence: CASSQDPSGSYTGELFF. DNA of the CDR3: TGCGCCAGCAGCCAAGACCCTAGCGGAAGTTACACCGGGGAGCTGTTTTTT.

This chain connects TRBV20-1 to TRBJ1-1; D not certain. CDR1 and CDR2 from the germline V gene are DFQATT and SNEGSKA (reference sequence). The CDR3 runs to 11 residues. Here the CDR3 DNA reads TGCAGGGGTAATCAGGACACTGAAGCTTTCTTT. Protein sequence: CRGNQDTEAFF.

This chain connects TRBV29-1 to TRBJ2-3; 12 bases align to TRBD2. CDR3 length equals 14 residues. Looked up from germline, CDR1 is SQVTM and CDR2 is ANQGSEA. The V segment lost 6 bases and the J segment 3 bases; nucleotides outside the gene matches: 4. The CDR3 loop is CSVTTSGGTDTQYF. The CDR3 DNA is TGCAGCGTGACGACTAGCGGGGGAACAGATACGCAGTATTTT.

The chain couples TRBV10-3 to TRBJ1-2; D is possibly TRBD1 (6 bases). Per the germline V gene, CDR1 is ENHRY and CDR2 is SYGVKD. The CDR3 spans 17 residues. The V end lost 3 bases, the J end lost 4 bases, and 21 bases lay between the germline ends. The CDR3 DNA sequence: TGTGCCATCAGTGACCTCAAAAACGGCAGGGACATCTATGGCTACACCTTC. Translated: CAISDLKNGRDIYGYTF.

This clone has just a few counts. The rearrangement links TRBV2 to TRBJ2-2; a possible D gene is TRBD1 (6 bases). The V end lost 1 base, the J end lost 4 bases, and 10 bases lay between the germline ends. The CDR3 has 15 amino acids. Germline assignment: CDR1 SNHLY and CDR2 FYNNEI. The CDR3 nucleotides are TGTGCCAGCAGTGAAGTTAGGGGGACCACCGGGGAGCTGTTTTTT. Translation: CASSEVRGTTGELFF.

This sequence joins TRBV6-1 and TRBJ2-7; D is ambiguous. Trimming shortened V by 2 bases and J by 4 bases, and 3 bases separated the two germline ends. Germline V gene sequence: CDR1 MNHNS, CDR2 SASEGT. This CDR3 is 11 amino acids long. The CDR3 nucleotides are TGTGCCAGCAGTGAATATTACGAGCAGTACTTC. Translation gives CASSEYYEQYF.